Listed below are T cell receptor beta chains from one sample, sequenced in a study of immune characterization of retroperitoneal liposarcoma. TCRdb passed the PCR reads through MiXCR, listing each CDR3 protein once. The sample shows about 7,600 distinct CDR3 sequences, 35% to 45% of them seen only once. Specimen: tumor tissue. All receptors derive from a male donor with retroperitoneal liposarcoma. Both conserved end residues are part of each CDR3. Fields, in order: J gene, V gene, D gene, clone size, CDR3 DNA, CDR3 protein. A D gene is named only where the DNA matches it firmly. A row's size may be missing; if present it is once, few, many or a size class.

TRBJ2-7,TRBV6-6,TRBD1,NA,TGTGCCAGCAGTTACTCCCCACAGGGGGCTGACGAGCAGTACTTC,CASSYSPQGADEQYF
TRBJ2-1,TRBV6-2/TRBV6-3,TRBD2,NA,TGTGCCAGCAGTACGCCTAGCGGCGGAACTAACAATGAGCAGTTCTTC,CASSTPSGGTNNEQFF
TRBJ2-3,TRBV6-1,NA,medium-sized,TGTGCCAGCACCTTGACGGACACAGATACGCAGTATTTT,CASTLTDTDTQYF
TRBJ2-1,TRBV12-3/TRBV12-4,NA,NA,TGTGCCAGCACCCTAACGGGACGGTACAATGAGCAGTTCTTC,CASTLTGRYNEQFF
TRBJ2-7,TRBV6-1,NA,NA,TGTGCCAGCAGTCTCAAGGGGGGAGACGAGCAGTACTTC,CASSLKGGDEQYF
TRBJ2-1,TRBV12-3/TRBV12-4,TRBD1,NA,TGTGCCAGCAGGATGGGACAGTACAATGAGCAGTTCTTC,CASRMGQYNEQFF
TRBJ2-7,TRBV12-3/TRBV12-4,NA,few,TGTGCCAGCAGTTTACTGGGCAGCTACGAGCAGTACTTC,CASSLLGSYEQYF
TRBJ2-5,TRBV11-3,TRBD2,medium-sized,TGTGCCAGCAGCTTAGGACTAGCGGAACAAGAGACCCAGTACTTC,CASSLGLAEQETQYF
TRBJ2-5,TRBV6-1,NA,NA,TGTGCCAGCAGTGCTTTACTCCCAGGGGAGACCCAGTACTTC,CASSALLPGETQYF
TRBJ1-6,TRBV7-2,TRBD1,few,TGTGCCAGCAGCTTATTGACAGGGGGCAATTCACCCCTCCACTTT,CASSLLTGGNSPLHF
TRBJ2-7,TRBV6-1,TRBD1,NA,TGTGCCAGCAGCGCTTTAGGGACAGGGATATACAATGAGCAGTACTTC,CASSALGTGIYNEQYF
TRBJ1-5,TRBV12-3/TRBV12-4,NA,NA,TGTGCCAGCAGTTTATTTAGCAATCAGCCCCAGCATTTT,CASSLFSNQPQHF
TRBJ1-1,TRBV6-1,NA,few,TGTGCCAGCAGTCACCGACCCGAGGACAAAGCTTTCTTT,CASSHRPEDKAFF
TRBJ1-6,TRBV12-3/TRBV12-4,TRBD1,NA,TGTGCCAGCAGTTTAAGGGGGCAATCACCCCTCCACTTT,CASSLRGQSPLHF
TRBJ2-7,TRBV12-3/TRBV12-4,TRBD1,NA,TGTGCCAGCACCAACAGGGGTCCGTACTACGAGCAGTACTTC,CASTNRGPYYEQYF
TRBJ2-1,TRBV6-6,NA,NA,TGTGCCAGCAGTTACTCACCAAGCTACGAGCAGTTCTTC,CASSYSPSYEQFF
TRBJ2-7,TRBV6-1,NA,NA,TGTGCCAGCAGTGAAGCGACAGCGATCTACGAGCAGTACTTC,CASSEATAIYEQYF
TRBJ2-2,TRBV7-2,NA,NA,TGTGCCAGCAGCTTAGATCTCAGGGACAGGGAGCTGTTTTTT,CASSLDLRDRELFF
TRBJ2-7,TRBV6-1,TRBD2,medium-sized,TGTGCCAGCACCCTAAGGACTAGCGGGAGTGGGGAGCAGTACTTC,CASTLRTSGSGEQYF
TRBJ2-4,TRBV6-1,NA,medium-sized,TGTGCCAGCAGTGAAGGGGGTGCCAAAAACATTCAGTACTTC,CASSEGGAKNIQYF
TRBJ2-7,TRBV6-1,TRBD1,medium-sized,TGTGCCAGCAGACGACAGGGGGCTATATCCTACAATGAGCAGTACTTC,CASRRQGAISYNEQYF
TRBJ2-7,TRBV12-3/TRBV12-4,NA,NA,TGTGCCAGCAGCGAAGGCGAGGGGGGCTCCTACGAGCAGTACTTC,CASSEGEGGSYEQYF
TRBJ1-6,TRBV6-1,NA,once,TGTGCCAGCAGTGCTCTCAGAGGCAATTCACCCCTCCACTTT,CASSALRGNSPLHF
TRBJ2-5,TRBV6-6,NA,large,TGTGCCAGCAGTTACTCGGCCCAAGAGACCCAGTACTTC,CASSYSAQETQYF
TRBJ2-1,TRBV6-1,NA,NA,TGTGCCAGCAGTAGGACTGGTAGCTCCTACAATGAGCAGTTCTTC,CASSRTGSSYNEQFF
TRBJ2-7,TRBV6-1,NA,NA,TGTGCCAGCAGCCTAGACATTTACGAGCAGTACTTC,CASSLDIYEQYF
TRBJ2-3,TRBV7-2,NA,few,TGTGCCAGCAGCAGCTATCGGGAGAGCCCCTCCTACGAGCAGTACTTT,CASSSYRESPSYEQYF
TRBJ2-3,TRBV6-1,NA,medium-sized,TGTGCCAGCAGTGAAGCAGGGACAAGCACAGATACGCAGTATTTT,CASSEAGTSTDTQYF
TRBJ2-3,TRBV6-1,NA,few,TGTGCCAGCAGTGACGACAGAATCCTCTCAGATACGCAGTATTTT,CASSDDRILSDTQYF
TRBJ2-7,TRBV6-1,TRBD1,medium-sized,TGTGCCAGCAGTGAAAGAGTAGGGGGCCTCTACGAGCAGTACTTC,CASSERVGGLYEQYF
TRBJ2-7,TRBV10-2,TRBD2,few,TGCGCCAGCAGACCACGGGGGGATGACAATGAGCAGTACTTC,CASRPRGDDNEQYF
TRBJ2-7,TRBV7-2,TRBD2,medium-sized,TGTGCCAGCAGCTTATATCCTAGCGGGAGGGCCGCCAACGAGCAGTACTTC,CASSLYPSGRAANEQYF
TRBJ2-3,TRBV12-3/TRBV12-4,NA,few,TGTGCCAGCAGCACCTCCACAGATACGCAGTATTTT,CASSTSTDTQYF
TRBJ2-7,TRBV11-1,NA,few,TGTGCCAGCAGCAGGAGGGACGAGCAGTACTTC,CASSRRDEQYF
TRBJ2-1,TRBV6-1,NA,medium-sized,TGTGCCAGCAGACCCCATAGGACCTACGAGCAGTTCTTC,CASRPHRTYEQFF
TRBJ2-7,TRBV6-6,TRBD2,NA,TGTGCCAGCAGTTATGAGGGACTAGCGGGACCTTTAGGTGAGCAGTACTTC,CASSYEGLAGPLGEQYF
TRBJ2-3,TRBV6-6,TRBD2,NA,TGTGCCAGCAGTTACTCGTTTTACTCCGGGACTAAGCAGTATTTT,CASSYSFYSGTKQYF